This TCR beta chain comes out of a study of PD-1 blockade in classical Hodgkin lymphoma. TCRdb keeps only in-frame clones here, not all; method: immunoSEQ multiplex PCR. The sample comprises around 99,000 clones, roughly 76% of which are singletons, and about 15% rests with the top ten. No patient escaped relapse after autologous stem cell transplantation, and brentuximab vedotin exposure varied. A note on this clone: Its target is not known.

Whole-study findings and limits: Patients who responded completely had about the same baseline diversity as newly diagnosed patients.

The V and J ends lost 0 bases and 2 bases respectively, with 7 bases between them. The germline V gene has CDR1 SGHTA and CDR2 FQGNSA. CDR3 length: 14 residues. The sequence was obtained from a human donor with classical Hodgkin lymphoma. The sample here was peripheral blood mononuclear cells (PBMCs), taken before the second cycle of nivolumab. The chain joins TRBV7-2 to TRBJ1-1; D uncertain. DNA of the CDR3: TGTGCCAGCAGCTTAGCTGGCGTCAACACTGAAGCTTTCTTT. Translating gives CASSLAGVNTEAFF.